These 18 T cell receptor beta chains originate from one sample sequenced in a study of CD8 T cells in ankylosing spondylitis. Study observations and caveats: What seemed typical of ankylosing spondylitis blood was a TCR beta motif built from several highly homologous variants.

MiXCR was run by TCRdb on the 5' RACE reads, yielding one entry per CDR3 protein. Counted here are some 840,000 distinct CDR3 sequences, roughly 12% occurring once; the ten biggest clones make up under 0.6%. The antigens these receptors bind are not known. Sequencing was done on a sample of blood, either unsorted or a sorted T cell fraction (not recorded which). The receptor source for this set is a male donor with ankylosing spondylitis.

This clonotype was counted between two and nine times. This sequence joins TRBV20-1 and TRBJ1-3, with TRBD1 as a possible D gene (5 bases). V was cut by 8 bases and J by 4 bases, with 15 bases left in between. The germline CDR1 and CDR2 sequences are DFQATT and SNEGSKA (reference sequence). This CDR3 comprises 13 residues. The CDR3 DNA sequence: TGCAGTACTTCTTTGGGGGTAGGAAACACCATATATTTT. Residues: CSTSLGVGNTIYF.

This clonotype appeared many times. The genes are TRBV29-1 and TRBJ2-3; the D gene is possibly TRBD2 (5 bases). The CDR3 spans 13 residues. The germline V gene has CDR1 SQVTM and CDR2 ANQGSEA. The V and J ends lost 7 bases and 2 bases respectively, with 13 bases between them. The CDR3 DNA is TGCAGCGGGGAGCTAGCTGACACAGATACGCAGTATTTT. Translating it yields CSGELADTDTQYF.

The chain joins TRBV29-1 to TRBJ2-1; perhaps TRBD2 as D (6 bases). This CDR3 has 14 amino acids. Trimming shortened V by 4 bases and J by 2 bases, and 12 bases separated the two germline ends. CDR1 is SQVTM, CDR2 ANQGSEA, per germline. The CDR3 loop reads CSVGGTPTYNEQFF. CDR3 sequence (DNA): TGCAGCGTTGGGGGGACTCCTACCTACAATGAGCAGTTCTTC.

The V call is TRBV2, the J call TRBJ2-3; 8 nucleotides line up with TRBD1. Germline values: CDR1 SNHLY, CDR2 FYNNEI. Trimming took 7 bases from V and 4 from J; bases not matched to a gene: 7. The CDR3 runs 14 residues. The CDR3 bases are TGTGCCAGCAATCGACAGGGGTCCCCAGATACGCAGTATTTT. It translates to CASNRQGSPDTQYF. Filled out from reference TRBV2 and TRBJ2-3, the complete variable domain reads EPEVTQTPSHQVTQMGQEVILRCVPISNHLYFYWYRQILGQKVEFLVSFYNNEISEKSEIFDDQFSVERPDGSNFTLKIRSTKLEDSAMYFCASNRQGSPDTQYFGPGTRLTVL.

This clonotype was counted many times. V is TRBV25-1 and J is TRBJ2-7; D gene ambiguous. CDR3 length equals 14 residues. Trimming stripped 6 bases from V and 2 bases from J, with 14 bases between. From germline, CDR1 is MGHDK and CDR2 SYGVNS. CDR3 bases: TGTGCCAGCAGCCCTCCGGGCTTCCCCTACGAGCAGTACTTC. Amino acid sequence: CASSPPGFPYEQYF.

This clonotype was seen more than once but under ten times. This chain connects TRBV18 to TRBJ2-5; maybe TRBD2 (6 bases). The CDR3 runs to 14 residues. The V end was cut by 0 bases, the J end by 5 bases, with 10 bases between. CDR1 is KGHSH and CDR2 is LQKENI in the germline V gene. The CDR3 sequence is CASSPPTSAETQYF. CDR3 DNA sequence: TGTGCCAGCTCACCACCGACTAGTGCGGAGACCCAGTACTTC. Together with reference TRBV18 and TRBJ2-5, the CDR3 gives the full variable domain: NAGVMQNPRHLVRRRGQEARLRCSPMKGHSHVYWYRQLPEEGLKFMVYLQKENIIDESGMPKERFSAEFPKEGPSILRIQQVVRGDSAAYFCASSPPTSAETQYFGPGTRLLVL.

Ten or more counts support this clonotype. The J gene is TRBJ2-7, the V gene TRBV5-1; tentative D call: TRBD2 (5 bases). The CDR3 runs 13 residues. Per the germline V gene, CDR1 is SGHRS and CDR2 is YFSETQ. The germline V and J ends were trimmed by 3 bases and 3 bases, with 10 bases remaining between them. The CDR3 region is CASSSSGYYEQYF. In DNA, the CDR3 is TGCGCCAGCAGCTCCAGCGGTTACTACGAGCAGTACTTC.

This clonotype occurred many times. The V gene is TRBV20-1, the J gene TRBJ1-2, with D possibly being TRBD1 (6 bases). Germline-derived CDR1 and CDR2 are DFQATT and SNEGSKA (reference sequence). The CDR3 consists of 12 residues. V was shortened by 3 bases and J by 6 bases, with 11 bases between the two germline ends. CDR3 sequence: CSASQGFDGYTF. Written as DNA, the CDR3 is TGCAGTGCTAGTCAGGGGTTCGATGGCTACACCTTC.

The V gene is TRBV20-1, the J gene TRBJ2-7; weak D call: TRBD2 (5 bases). Germline values: CDR1 DFQATT, CDR2 SNEGSKA (reference sequence). V was shortened by 5 bases and J by 2 bases, with 7 bases between the two germline ends. The CDR3 extends over 11 amino acids. For the CDR3, the DNA is TGCAGTGCTGAGGGCGCCTACGAGCAGTACTTC. Protein sequence: CSAEGAYEQYF.

Concerning this clonotype itself: The germline gene is not matched at one end of the junction; a read error may be the cause. This chain's CDR3 is CASTQDLPGAATNEKLFF. DNA for the CDR3: TGTGCCAGCACCCAAGATTTACCAGGTGCTGCAACTAATGAAAAACTGTTTTTT. The rearrangement links TRBV3-1 to TRBJ1-4; D gene ambiguous. Per germline, CDR1 LGHDT and CDR2 YNNKEL (reference sequence). This CDR3 has 18 amino acids.

This clonotype has at least ten counts. V gene TRBV20-1 combines with J gene TRBJ2-1; the D gene is possibly TRBD2 (6 bases). This CDR3 comprises 14 residues. Trimming removed 4 bases from V and 6 bases from J, with 16 bases in between. Looked up from germline, CDR1 is DFQATT and CDR2 is SNEGSKA (reference sequence). The CDR3: CSATRLEGGNEQFF. Written as DNA, the CDR3 is TGCAGTGCTACCCGACTAGAGGGCGGCAATGAGCAGTTCTTC.

The CDR3 sequence is CATSTPLAGLDTQYF. The CDR3 DNA follows: TGTGCCACCAGCACCCCACTAGCGGGGTTGGATACGCAGTATTTT. V is TRBV15 and J is TRBJ2-3; 10 nucleotides align to TRBD2. The V segment lost 4 bases and the J segment 6 bases; nucleotides outside the gene matches: 7. The CDR3 is 15 residues long. Per germline, CDR1 LNHNV and CDR2 YYDKDF (reference sequence). Drawing the rest from reference TRBV15 and TRBJ2-3, the complete variable domain is DAMVIQNPRYQVTQFGKPVTLSCSQTLNHNVMYWYQQKSSQAPKLLFHYYDKDFNNEADTPDNFQSRRPNTSFCFLDIRSPGLGDTAMYLCATSTPLAGLDTQYFGPGTRLTVL.

The V gene is TRBV4-3, the J gene TRBJ2-1, with D uncertain. The CDR3 runs to 16 residues. Germline CDR1 LGHNA, CDR2 YSLEER. The V gene lost 1 base and the J gene lost 16 bases, with 26 bases spanning the gap. CDR3 sequence (DNA): TGCGCCAGCAGCCAAGTTTTCCGGTCGGATTACAATGAGCGTTTCTTC. This gives the protein CASSQVFRSDYNERFF.

This clonotype has a handful of counts. The CDR3 DNA follows: TGTGCCAGCAGTGAGTTTGGAGGGGACGGTGGCTACACCTTC. Amino acids: CASSEFGGDGGYTF. The chain employs TRBV2 and TRBJ1-2, with a tentative D call TRBD1 (5 bases). The CDR3 runs to 14 residues. From germline, CDR1 is SNHLY and CDR2 FYNNEI. V was pared by 3 bases and J by 7 bases, with 15 bases between.

There are a few counts of this clonotype. The chain recombines TRBV7-2 with TRBJ2-4; 12 bases are a match to TRBD2. V was clipped by 1 base and J by 2 bases; unmatched bases: 3. The germline V gene has CDR1 SGHTA and CDR2 FQGNSA. The CDR3 has 17 residues. This chain's CDR3 is CASSLGGLAGTKNIQYF. In DNA, the CDR3 is TGTGCCAGCAGCTTAGGTGGACTAGCGGGAACCAAAAACATTCAGTACTTC.

The chain uses TRBV12-3 or TRBV12-4 and TRBJ1-6; a possible D gene is TRBD1 (6 bases). This CDR3 is 13 amino acids long. Trimming cost V 6 bases and J 10 bases, with 13 bases left between them. In DNA form, the CDR3 reads TGTGCCAGCAGCAGGGGCGAGGGCTCACCCCTCCACTTT. As protein: CASSRGEGSPLHF.

This chain joins TRBV10-3 and TRBJ2-7; D not resolved. The germline V gene encodes CDR1 ENHRY and CDR2 SYGVKD. V lost 4 bases and J 2 bases, leaving 18 bases between the germline ends. This CDR3 contains 16 residues. The chain's CDR3 is CAISARDTTNAYEQYF. The CDR3 nucleotides are TGTGCCATCAGTGCAAGAGATACGACGAACGCCTACGAGCAGTACTTC.

The gene calls are TRBV28 and TRBJ1-3, with D perhaps matching TRBD1 (6 bases). The germline V gene has CDR1 MDHEN and CDR2 SYDVKM. Trimming took off 3 bases at V and 7 bases at J, with 10 bases between the two ends. This CDR3 has 13 amino acids. CDR3 DNA: TGTGCCAGCAGTTTTCAGGGGCGGAACACCATATATTTT. Amino acids: CASSFQGRNTIYF.